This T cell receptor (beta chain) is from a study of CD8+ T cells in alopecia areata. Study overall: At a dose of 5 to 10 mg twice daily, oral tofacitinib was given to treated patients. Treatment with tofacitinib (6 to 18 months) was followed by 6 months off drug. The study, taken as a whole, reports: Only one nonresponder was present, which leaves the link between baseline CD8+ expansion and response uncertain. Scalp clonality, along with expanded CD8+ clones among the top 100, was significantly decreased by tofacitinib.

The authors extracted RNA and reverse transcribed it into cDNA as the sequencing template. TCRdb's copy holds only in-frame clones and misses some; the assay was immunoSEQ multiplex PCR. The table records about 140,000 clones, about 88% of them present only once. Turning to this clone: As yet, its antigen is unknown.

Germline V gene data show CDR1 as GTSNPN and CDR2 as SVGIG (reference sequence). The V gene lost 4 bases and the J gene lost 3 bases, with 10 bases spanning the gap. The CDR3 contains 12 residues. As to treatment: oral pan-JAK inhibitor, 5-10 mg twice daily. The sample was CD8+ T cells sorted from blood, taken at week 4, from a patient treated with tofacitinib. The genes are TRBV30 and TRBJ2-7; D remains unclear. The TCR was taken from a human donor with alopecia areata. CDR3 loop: CAWTTPSYEQYF. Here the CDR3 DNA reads TGTGCCTGGACAACCCCGAGCTACGAGCAGTACTTC. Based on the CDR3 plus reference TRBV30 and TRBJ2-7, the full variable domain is SQTIHQWPATLVQPVGSPLSLECTVEGTSNPNLYWYRQAAGRGLQLLFYSVGIGQISSEVPQNLSASRPQDRQFILSSKKLLLSDSGFYLCAWTTPSYEQYFGPGTRLTVT.